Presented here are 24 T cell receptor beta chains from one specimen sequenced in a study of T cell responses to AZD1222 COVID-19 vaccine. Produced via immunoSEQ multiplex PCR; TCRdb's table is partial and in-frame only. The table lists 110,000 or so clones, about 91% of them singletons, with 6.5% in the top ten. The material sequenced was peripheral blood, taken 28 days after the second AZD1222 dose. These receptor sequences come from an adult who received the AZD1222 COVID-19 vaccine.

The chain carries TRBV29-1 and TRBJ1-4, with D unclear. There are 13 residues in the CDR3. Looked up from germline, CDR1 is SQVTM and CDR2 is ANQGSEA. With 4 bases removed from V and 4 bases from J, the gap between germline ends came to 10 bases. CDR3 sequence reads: CSVVGDGNEKLFF. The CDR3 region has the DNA TGCAGCGTTGTCGGGGATGGTAATGAAAAACTGTTTTTT.

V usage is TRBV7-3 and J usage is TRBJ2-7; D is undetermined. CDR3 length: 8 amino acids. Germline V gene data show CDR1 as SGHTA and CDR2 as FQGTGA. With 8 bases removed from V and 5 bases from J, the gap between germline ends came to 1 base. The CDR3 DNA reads TGTGCCAGCGACGAGCAGTACTTC. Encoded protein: CASDEQYF.

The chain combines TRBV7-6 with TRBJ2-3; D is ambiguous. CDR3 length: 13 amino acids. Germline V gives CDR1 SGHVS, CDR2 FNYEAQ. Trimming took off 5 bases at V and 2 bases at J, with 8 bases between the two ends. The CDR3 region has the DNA TGTGCCAGCAGCAAAGACCACACAGATACGCAGTATTTT. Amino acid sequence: CASSKDHTDTQYF.

The CDR3 is CASSESLSQPQHF. The CDR3 region has the DNA TGCGCCAGCAGTGAGTCTCTTTCTCAGCCCCAGCATTTT. This chain uses TRBV10-1 with TRBJ1-5; D is unclear. V was cut by 0 bases and J by 6 bases, with 6 bases left in between. Germline assignment: CDR1 WNHNN and CDR2 SYGVQD (reference sequence). The CDR3 has 13 amino acids.

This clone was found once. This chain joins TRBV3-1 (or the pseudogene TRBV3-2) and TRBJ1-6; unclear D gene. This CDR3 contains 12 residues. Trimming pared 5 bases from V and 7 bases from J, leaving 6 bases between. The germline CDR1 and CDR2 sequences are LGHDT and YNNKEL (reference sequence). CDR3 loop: CASSEINSPLHF. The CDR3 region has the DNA TGTGCCAGCAGCGAAATCAATTCACCCCTCCACTTT.

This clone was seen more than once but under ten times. For the CDR3, the DNA is TGTGCCAGCGTTCAGGGTAACTATGGCTACACCTTC. This encodes CASVQGNYGYTF. J is TRBJ1-2 and V is TRBV28; D perhaps matches TRBD1 (5 bases). The CDR3 is made up of 12 amino acids. V lost 8 bases, J lost 1 base, and 8 bases lay in between. Germline CDR1 MDHEN, CDR2 SYDVKM.

In DNA, the CDR3 is TGCGGGGGGGGCAGGGCCGGAACTGAAGCTTTCTTT. It is translated as CGGGRAGTEAFF. The rearrangement joins TRBV29-1 to TRBJ1-1, with a weak D call TRBD1 (6 bases). The CDR3 runs to 12 residues. Germline V lookup: CDR1 SQVTM, CDR2 ANQGSEA.

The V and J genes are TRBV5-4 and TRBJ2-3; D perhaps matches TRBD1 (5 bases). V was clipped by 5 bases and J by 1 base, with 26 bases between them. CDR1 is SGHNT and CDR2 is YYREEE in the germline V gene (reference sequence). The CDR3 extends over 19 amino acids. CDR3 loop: CASRISWTGSTGGTDTQYF. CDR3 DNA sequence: TGTGCCAGCAGGATTAGTTGGACCGGGTCTACAGGAGGCACAGATACGCAGTATTTT.

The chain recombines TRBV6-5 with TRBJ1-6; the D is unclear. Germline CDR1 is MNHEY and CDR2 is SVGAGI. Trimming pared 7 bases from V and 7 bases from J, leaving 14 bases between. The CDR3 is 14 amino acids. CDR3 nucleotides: TGTGCCAGCAAAGAAAACAGATTGAATTCACCCCTCCACTTT. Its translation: CASKENRLNSPLHF.

The CDR3, as DNA: TGCGCCAGCAGCTTGGGGACAGGGCGGGATGAAAAACTGTTTTTT. Its protein is CASSLGTGRDEKLFF. This sequence joins TRBV5-1 and TRBJ1-4, with 8 positions matching TRBD1. The CDR3 covers 15 residues. The trim removed 0 bases at V and 6 bases at J, leaving 4 bases unmatched. Looked up from germline, CDR1 is SGHRS and CDR2 is YFSETQ.

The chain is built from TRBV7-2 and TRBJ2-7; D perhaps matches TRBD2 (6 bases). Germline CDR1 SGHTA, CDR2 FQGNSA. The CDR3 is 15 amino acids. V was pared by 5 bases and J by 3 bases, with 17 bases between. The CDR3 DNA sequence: TGTGCCAGCAGCCCCCTGCGGGGTTCCCACTACGAGCAGTACTTC. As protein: CASSPLRGSHYEQYF.

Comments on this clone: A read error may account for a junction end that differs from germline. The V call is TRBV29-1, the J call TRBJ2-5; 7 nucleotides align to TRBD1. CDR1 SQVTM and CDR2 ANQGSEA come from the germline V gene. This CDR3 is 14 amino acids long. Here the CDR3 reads CSVQENQGVETQYF. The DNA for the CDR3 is TGCAGCGTTCAAGAAAACCAGGGGGTAGAGACCCAGTACTTC.

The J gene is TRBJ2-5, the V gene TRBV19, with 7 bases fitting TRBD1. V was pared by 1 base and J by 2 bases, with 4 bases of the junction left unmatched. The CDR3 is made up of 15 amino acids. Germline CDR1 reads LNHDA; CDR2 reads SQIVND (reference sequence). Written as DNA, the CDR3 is TGTGCCAGTAGTATAGGAGGGGGCAAACAAGAGACCCAGTACTTC. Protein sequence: CASSIGGGKQETQYF.

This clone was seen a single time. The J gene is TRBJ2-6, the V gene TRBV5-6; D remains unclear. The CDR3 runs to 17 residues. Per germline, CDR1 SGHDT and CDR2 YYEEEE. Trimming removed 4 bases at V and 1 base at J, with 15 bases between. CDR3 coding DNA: TGTGCCAGCAGCCCCGGTTTCCAGCCGTCTGGGGCCAACGTCCTGACTTTC. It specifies CASSPGFQPSGANVLTF.

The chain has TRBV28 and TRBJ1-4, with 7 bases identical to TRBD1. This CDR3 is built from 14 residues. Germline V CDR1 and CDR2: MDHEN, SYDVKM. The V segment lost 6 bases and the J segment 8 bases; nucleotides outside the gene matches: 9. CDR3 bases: TGTGCCAGCAGACGACAGGGCCCCGGGGAAAAACTGTTTTTT. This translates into CASRRQGPGEKLFF.

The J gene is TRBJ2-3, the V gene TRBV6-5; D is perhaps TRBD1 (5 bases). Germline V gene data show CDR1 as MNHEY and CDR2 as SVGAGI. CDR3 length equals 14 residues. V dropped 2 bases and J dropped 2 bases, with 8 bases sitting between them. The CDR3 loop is CASSYADNTDTQYF. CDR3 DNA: TGTGCCAGCAGTTACGCGGACAACACAGATACGCAGTATTTT.

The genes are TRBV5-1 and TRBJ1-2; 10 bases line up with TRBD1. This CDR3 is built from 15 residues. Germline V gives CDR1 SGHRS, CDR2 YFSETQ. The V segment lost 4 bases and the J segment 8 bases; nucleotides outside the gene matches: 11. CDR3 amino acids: CASSELTGGARGYTF. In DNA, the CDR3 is TGCGCCAGCAGCGAATTGACAGGGGGCGCGCGGGGCTACACCTTC.

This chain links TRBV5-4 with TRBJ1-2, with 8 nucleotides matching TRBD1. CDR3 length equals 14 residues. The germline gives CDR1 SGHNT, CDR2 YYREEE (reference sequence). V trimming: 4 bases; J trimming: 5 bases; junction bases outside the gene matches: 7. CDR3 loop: CASSRGQENYGYTF. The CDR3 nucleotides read TGTGCCAGCAGCCGGGGACAGGAAAATTATGGCTACACCTTC.

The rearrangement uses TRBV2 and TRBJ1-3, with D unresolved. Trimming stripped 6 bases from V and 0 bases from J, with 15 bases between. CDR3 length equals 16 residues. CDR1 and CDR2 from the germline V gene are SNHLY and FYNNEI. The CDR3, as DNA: TGTGCCAGCAGCGCCCGTCAGGCGAGCTCTGGAAACACCATATATTTT. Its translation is CASSARQASSGNTIYF.

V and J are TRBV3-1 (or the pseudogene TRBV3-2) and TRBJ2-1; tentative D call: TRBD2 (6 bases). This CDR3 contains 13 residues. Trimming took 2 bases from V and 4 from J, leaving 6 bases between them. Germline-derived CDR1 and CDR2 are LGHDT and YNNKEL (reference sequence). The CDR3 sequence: CASSQSGYNEQFF. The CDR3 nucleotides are TGTGCCAGCAGCCAAAGCGGGTACAATGAGCAGTTCTTC.

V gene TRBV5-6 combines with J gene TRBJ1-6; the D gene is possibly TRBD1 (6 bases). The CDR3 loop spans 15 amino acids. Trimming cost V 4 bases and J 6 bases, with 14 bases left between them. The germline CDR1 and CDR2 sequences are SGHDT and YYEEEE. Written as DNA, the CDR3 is TGTGCCAGCAGCATGAGACAGGTTCTTAATTCACCCCTCCACTTT. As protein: CASSMRQVLNSPLHF.

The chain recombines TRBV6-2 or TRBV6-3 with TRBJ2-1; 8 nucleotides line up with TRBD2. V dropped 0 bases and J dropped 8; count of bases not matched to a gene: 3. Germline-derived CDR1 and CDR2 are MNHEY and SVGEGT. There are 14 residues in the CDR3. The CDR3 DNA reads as TGTGCCAGCAGTTACTCGGCCGGGGGGGATGAGCAGTTCTTC. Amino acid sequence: CASSYSAGGDEQFF.

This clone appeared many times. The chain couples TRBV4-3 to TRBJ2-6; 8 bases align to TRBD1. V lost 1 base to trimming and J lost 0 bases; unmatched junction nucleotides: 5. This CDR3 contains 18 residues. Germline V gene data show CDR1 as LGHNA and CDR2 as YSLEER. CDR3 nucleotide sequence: TGCGCCAGCAGCCAAGGGAACAGGGGGGCCTCTGGGGCCAACGTCCTGACTTTC. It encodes CASSQGNRGASGANVLTF.

CDR3 sequence: CASSGHLYSGNTIYF. In DNA form, the CDR3 reads TGTGCCAGCAGTGGACACCTGTACTCTGGAAACACCATATATTTT. This sequence joins TRBV2 and TRBJ1-3; D is undetermined. V was shortened by 4 bases and J by 0 bases, with 10 bases between the two germline ends. The CDR3 consists of 15 residues. The germline CDR1 and CDR2 sequences are SNHLY and FYNNEI.